Presented here are 3 T cell receptor beta chains from one specimen sequenced in a study of shared clonotypes between healthy human individuals. Here immunoSEQ multiplex PCR was the method, and the copy in TCRdb shows in-frame clones only, minus some. The sample carries 2 million to 3 million clones, 93% recorded once. Sequenced sample: naive CD4+ T cells from PBMCs. The subset: CD45RA+ positively selected. Every receptor here comes from a man between 18 and 29 years old in good health. Some clones in this sample may be carry-over from other donors' samples.

V and J are TRBV9 and TRBJ2-1; 13 bases fit TRBD2. The germline CDR1 and CDR2 sequences are SGDLS and YYNGEE. The V segment lost 2 bases and the J segment 10 bases; nucleotides outside the gene matches: 6. The CDR3 covers 15 residues. The CDR3 sequence: CASSVGLAGVREQFF. CDR3 DNA: TGTGCCAGCAGCGTTGGACTAGCGGGAGTTCGCGAGCAGTTCTTC.

J is TRBJ1-1 and V is TRBV7-9, with D perhaps matching TRBD1 (6 bases). Trimming pared 6 bases from V and 10 bases from J, leaving 15 bases between. The CDR3 totals 12 residues. Looked up from germline, CDR1 is SEHNR and CDR2 is FQNEAQ (reference sequence). CDR3: CASRSLQGTAFF. The CDR3 DNA reads as TGTGCCAGCAGGAGTCTTCAGGGGACAGCTTTCTTT.

The chain uses TRBV20-1 and TRBJ1-2; D gene unclear. Germline CDR1 reads DFQATT; CDR2 reads SNEGSKA (reference sequence). The CDR3 extends over 11 amino acids. Trimming cost V 5 bases and J 7 bases, with 11 bases left between them. CDR3 bases: TGCAGTGCTGTCCCAATGGGTGGCTACACCTTC. This sequence encodes CSAVPMGGYTF.